By frequency in the sample, the clone carrying this T cell receptor (gamma chain) is medium-sized (0.01 to 0.1%). TCRdb re-identified clones in the multiplex PCR reads via CATT. The sample has some 5,000 gamma-chain clones, under 9% seen once. The source of the sample is a study of gamma delta lymphoproliferative disorders and STAT genes. Sequencing used genomic DNA taken from PBMCs of patients and controls. Losses at the gene ends were 0 bases for V and 0 bases for J; bases not matched to a gene: 5. This CDR3 spans 16 amino acids. The V and J genes are TRGV11 and TRGJ1 or TRGJ2. TCRdb is silent on the J gene; assignment here came from matching the DNA to germline. TRGV11 is marked as an open reading frame, function uncertain. The sequencing input was blood. This sequence was found in a human donor in good health. The CDR3 region is CACWIRHEANYYKKLF. For the CDR3, the DNA is TGTGCCTGCTGGATTAGGCACGAGGCGAATTATTATAAGAAACTCTTT.